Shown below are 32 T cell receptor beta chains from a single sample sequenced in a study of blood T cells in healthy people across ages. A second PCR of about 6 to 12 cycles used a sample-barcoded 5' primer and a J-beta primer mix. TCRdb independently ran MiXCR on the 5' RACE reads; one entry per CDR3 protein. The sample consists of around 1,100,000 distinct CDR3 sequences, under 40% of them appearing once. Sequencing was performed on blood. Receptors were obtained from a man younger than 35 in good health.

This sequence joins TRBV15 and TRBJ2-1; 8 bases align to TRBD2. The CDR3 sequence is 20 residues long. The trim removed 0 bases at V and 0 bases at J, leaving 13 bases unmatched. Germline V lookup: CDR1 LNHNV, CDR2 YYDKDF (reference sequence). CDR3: CATSRDSLAGGISSYNEQFF. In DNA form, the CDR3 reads TGTGCCACCAGCAGAGATTCTCTGGCGGGGGGAATATCCTCCTACAATGAGCAGTTCTTC.

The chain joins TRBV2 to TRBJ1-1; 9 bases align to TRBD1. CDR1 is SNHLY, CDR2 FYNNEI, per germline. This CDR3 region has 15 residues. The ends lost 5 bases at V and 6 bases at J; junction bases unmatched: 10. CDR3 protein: CASSILQGAIPEAFF. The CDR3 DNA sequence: TGTGCCAGCAGTATCCTACAGGGGGCGATCCCTGAAGCTTTCTTT.

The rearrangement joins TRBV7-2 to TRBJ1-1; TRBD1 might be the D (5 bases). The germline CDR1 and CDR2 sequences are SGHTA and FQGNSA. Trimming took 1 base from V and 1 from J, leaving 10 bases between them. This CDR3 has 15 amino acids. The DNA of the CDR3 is TGTGCCAGCAGCTTAGAGGTCGACAGGAACACTGAAGCTTTCTTT. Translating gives CASSLEVDRNTEAFF.

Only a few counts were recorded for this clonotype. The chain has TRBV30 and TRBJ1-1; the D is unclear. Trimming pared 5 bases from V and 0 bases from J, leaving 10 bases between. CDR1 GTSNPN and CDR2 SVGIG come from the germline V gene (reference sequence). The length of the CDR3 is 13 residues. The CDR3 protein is CAWAEAVNTEAFF. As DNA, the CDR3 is TGTGCCTGGGCCGAGGCCGTGAACACTGAAGCTTTCTTT.

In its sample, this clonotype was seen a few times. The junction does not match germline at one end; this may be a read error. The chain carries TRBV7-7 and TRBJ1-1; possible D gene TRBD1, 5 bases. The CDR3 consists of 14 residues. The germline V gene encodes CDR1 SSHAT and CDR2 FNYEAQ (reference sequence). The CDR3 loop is CASSLDVDSPEAFF. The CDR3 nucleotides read TGTGCTAGCAGCTTAGATGTCGACAGCCCTGAAGCTTTCTTT.

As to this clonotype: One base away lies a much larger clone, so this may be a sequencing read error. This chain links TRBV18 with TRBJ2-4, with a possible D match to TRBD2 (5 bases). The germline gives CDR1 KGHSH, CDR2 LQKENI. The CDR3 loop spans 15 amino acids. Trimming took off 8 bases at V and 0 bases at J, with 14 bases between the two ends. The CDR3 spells CASPQSGLAKNIQYF. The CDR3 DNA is TGTGCCAGCCCCCAGTCGGGGTTAGCCAAAAACATTCAGTACTTC. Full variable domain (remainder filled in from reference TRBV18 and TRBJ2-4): NAGVMQNPRHLVRRRGQEARLRCSPMKGHSHVYWYRQLPEEGLKFMVYLQKENIIDESGMPKERFSAEFPKEGPSILRIQQVVRGDSAAYFCASPQSGLAKNIQYFGAGTRLSVL.

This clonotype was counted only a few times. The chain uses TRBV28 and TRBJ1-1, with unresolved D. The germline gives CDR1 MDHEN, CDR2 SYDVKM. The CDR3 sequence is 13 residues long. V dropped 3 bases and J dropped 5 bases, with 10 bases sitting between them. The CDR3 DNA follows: TGTGCCAGCAGTTTTTTCCAGCTTACTGAAGCTTTCTTT. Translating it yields CASSFFQLTEAFF.

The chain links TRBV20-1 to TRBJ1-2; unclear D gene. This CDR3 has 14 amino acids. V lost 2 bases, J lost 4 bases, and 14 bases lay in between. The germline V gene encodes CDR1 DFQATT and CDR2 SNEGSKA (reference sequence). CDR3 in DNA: TGCAGTGCTAGATCGGGCTCATTTCCCTATGGCTACACCTTC. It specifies CSARSGSFPYGYTF.

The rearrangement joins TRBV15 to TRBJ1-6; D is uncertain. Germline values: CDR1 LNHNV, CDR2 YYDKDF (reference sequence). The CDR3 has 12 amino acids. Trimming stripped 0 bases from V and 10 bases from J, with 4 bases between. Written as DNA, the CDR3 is TGTGCCACCAGCAGAGAGGAATCACCCCTCCACTTT. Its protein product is CATSREESPLHF. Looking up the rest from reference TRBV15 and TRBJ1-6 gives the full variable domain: DAMVIQNPRYQVTQFGKPVTLSCSQTLNHNVMYWYQQKSSQAPKLLFHYYDKDFNNEADTPDNFQSRRPNTSFCFLDIRSPGLGDTAMYLCATSREESPLHFGNGTRLTVT.

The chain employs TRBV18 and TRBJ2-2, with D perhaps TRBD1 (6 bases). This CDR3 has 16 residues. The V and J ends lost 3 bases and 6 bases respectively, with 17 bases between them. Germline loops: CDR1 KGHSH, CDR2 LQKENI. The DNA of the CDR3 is TGTGCCAGCTCACCGAGCACAGGGCTCGGGTCCGGGGAGCTGTTTTTT. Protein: CASSPSTGLGSGELFF.

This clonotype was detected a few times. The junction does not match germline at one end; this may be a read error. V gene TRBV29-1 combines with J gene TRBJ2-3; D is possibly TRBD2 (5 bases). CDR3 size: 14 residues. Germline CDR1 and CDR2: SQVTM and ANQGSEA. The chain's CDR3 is CNVAGQPSTDTQYF. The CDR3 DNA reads TGCAACGTTGCGGGCCAGCCTAGCACAGATACGCAGTATTTT.

DNA for the CDR3: TGTGCCAGCAGTCCCCGGACAGGGGAAAGAGGTGGCTACACCTTC. It specifies CASSPRTGERGGYTF. V gene TRBV27 combines with J gene TRBJ1-2; 9 nucleotides align to TRBD1. V shed 5 bases, J shed 7 bases, and the junction held 11 bases outside the gene matches. The CDR3 runs to 15 residues. The germline gives CDR1 MNHEY, CDR2 SMNVEV (reference sequence).

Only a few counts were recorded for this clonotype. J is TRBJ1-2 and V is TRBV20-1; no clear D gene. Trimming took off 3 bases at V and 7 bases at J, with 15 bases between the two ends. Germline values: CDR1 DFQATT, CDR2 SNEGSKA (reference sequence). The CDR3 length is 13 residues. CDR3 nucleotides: TGCAGTGCTAGCGCGGTCCCAACGATTGGCTACACCTTC. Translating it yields CSASAVPTIGYTF.

CDR3 protein: CSVVAHTEAFF. The DNA of the CDR3 is TGCAGCGTTGTGGCCCACACTGAAGCTTTCTTT. This chain connects TRBV29-1 to TRBJ1-1, with D unclear. Germline CDR1 and CDR2: SQVTM and ANQGSEA. Trimming took 4 bases from V and 3 from J, leaving 6 bases between them. The CDR3 spans 11 residues.

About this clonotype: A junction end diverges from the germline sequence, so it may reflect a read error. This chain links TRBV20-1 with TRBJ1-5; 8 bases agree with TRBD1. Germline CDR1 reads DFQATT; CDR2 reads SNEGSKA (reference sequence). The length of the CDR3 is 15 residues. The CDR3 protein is CRASLGTGQNQPQHF. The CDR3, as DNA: TGCAGGGCTAGTTTAGGGACAGGTCAAAATCAGCCCCAGCATTTT.

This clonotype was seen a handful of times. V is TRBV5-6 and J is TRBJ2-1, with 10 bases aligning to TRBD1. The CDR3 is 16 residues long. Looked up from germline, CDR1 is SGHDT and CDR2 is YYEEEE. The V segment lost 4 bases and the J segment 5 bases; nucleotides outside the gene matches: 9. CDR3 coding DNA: TGTGCCAGCAGCGGCGGGACAGGGGATAACGACAATGAGCAGTTCTTC. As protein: CASSGGTGDNDNEQFF.

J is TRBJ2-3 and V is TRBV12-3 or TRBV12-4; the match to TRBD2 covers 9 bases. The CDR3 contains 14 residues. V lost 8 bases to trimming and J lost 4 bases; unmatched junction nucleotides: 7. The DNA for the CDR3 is TGTGCCAGCGGACGTAGCGGGGGCCCAGATACGCAGTATTTT. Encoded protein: CASGRSGGPDTQYF.

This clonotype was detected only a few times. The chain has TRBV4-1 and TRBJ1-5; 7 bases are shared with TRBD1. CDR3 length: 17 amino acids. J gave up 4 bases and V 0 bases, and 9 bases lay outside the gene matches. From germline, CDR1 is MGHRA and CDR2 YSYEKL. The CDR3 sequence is CASSQDPLGRGNQPQHF. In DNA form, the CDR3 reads TGCGCCAGCAGCCAAGACCCCCTTGGCAGGGGGAATCAGCCCCAGCATTTT.

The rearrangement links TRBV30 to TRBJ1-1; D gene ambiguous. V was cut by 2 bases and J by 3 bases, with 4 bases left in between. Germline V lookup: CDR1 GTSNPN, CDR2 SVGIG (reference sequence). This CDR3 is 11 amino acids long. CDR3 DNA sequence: TGTGCCTGGAGTTCGTACACTGAAGCTTTCTTT. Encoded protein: CAWSSYTEAFF.

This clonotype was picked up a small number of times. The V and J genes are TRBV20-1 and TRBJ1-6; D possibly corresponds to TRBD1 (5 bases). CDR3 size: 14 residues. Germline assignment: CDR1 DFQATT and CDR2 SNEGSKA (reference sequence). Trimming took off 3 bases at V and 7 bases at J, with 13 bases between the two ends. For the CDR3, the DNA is TGCAGTGCTAGTTGGACAAGAACAAATTCACCCCTCCACTTT. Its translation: CSASWTRTNSPLHF.

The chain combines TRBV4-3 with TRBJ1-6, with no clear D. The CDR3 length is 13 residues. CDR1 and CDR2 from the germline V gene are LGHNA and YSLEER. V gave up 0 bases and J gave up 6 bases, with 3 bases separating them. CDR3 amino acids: CASSQETNSPLHF. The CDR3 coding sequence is TGCGCCAGCAGCCAAGAAACTAATTCACCCCTCCACTTT.

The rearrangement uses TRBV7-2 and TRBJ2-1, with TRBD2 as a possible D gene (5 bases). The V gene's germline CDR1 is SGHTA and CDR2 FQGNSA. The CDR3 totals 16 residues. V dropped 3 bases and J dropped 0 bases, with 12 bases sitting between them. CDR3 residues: CASSFAHTSSYNEQFF. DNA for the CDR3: TGTGCCAGCAGCTTTGCTCATACTAGCTCCTACAATGAGCAGTTCTTC.

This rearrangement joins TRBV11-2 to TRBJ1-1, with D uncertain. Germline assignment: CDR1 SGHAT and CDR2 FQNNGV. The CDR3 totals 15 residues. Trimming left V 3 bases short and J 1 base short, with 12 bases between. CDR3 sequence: CASSFPRQANTEAFF. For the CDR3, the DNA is TGTGCCAGCAGCTTCCCTCGACAAGCGAACACTGAAGCTTTCTTT.

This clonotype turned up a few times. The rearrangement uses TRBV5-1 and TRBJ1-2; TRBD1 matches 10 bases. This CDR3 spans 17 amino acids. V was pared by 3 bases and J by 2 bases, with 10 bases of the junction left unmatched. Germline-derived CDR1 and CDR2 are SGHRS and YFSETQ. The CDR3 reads CASSSRPGTGDNYGYTF. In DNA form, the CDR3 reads TGCGCCAGCAGCTCTAGACCCGGGACAGGGGACAACTATGGCTACACCTTC.

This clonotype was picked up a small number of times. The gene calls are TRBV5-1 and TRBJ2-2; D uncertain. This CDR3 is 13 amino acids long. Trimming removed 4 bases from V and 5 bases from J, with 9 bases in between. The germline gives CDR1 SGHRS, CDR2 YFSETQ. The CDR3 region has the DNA TGCGCCAGCAGCGTGGACCCAACCGGGGAGCTGTTTTTT. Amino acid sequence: CASSVDPTGELFF.

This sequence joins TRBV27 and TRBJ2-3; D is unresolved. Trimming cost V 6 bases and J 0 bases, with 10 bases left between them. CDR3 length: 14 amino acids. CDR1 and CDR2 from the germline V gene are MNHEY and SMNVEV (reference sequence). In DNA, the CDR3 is TGTGCCAGCAGGGGCCGCGTTAGCACAGATACGCAGTATTTT. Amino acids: CASRGRVSTDTQYF.

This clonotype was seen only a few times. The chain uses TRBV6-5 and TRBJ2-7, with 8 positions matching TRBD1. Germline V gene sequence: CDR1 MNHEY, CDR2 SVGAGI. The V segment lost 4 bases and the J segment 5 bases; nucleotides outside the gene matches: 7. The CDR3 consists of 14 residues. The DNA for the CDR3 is TGTGCCAGCAGTTCGGACAGGGAGCTGAACGAGCAGTACTTC. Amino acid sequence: CASSSDRELNEQYF.

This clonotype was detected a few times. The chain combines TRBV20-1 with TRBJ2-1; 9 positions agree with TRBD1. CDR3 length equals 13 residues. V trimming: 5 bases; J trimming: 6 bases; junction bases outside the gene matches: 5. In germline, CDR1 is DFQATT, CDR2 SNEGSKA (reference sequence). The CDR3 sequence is CSADDRGGNEQFF. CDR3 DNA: TGCAGTGCTGATGACAGGGGGGGCAATGAGCAGTTCTTC.

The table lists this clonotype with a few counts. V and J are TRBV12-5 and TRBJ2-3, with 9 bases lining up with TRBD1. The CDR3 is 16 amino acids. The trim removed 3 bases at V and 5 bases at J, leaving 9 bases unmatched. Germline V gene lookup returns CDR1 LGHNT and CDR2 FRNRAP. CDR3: CASGFLLQGAGDTQYF. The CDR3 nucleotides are TGTGCTAGTGGTTTCCTATTACAGGGGGCAGGAGATACGCAGTATTTT. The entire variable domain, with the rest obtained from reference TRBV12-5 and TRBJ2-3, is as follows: DARVTQTPRHKVTEMGQEVTMRCQPILGHNTVFWYRQTMMQGLELLAYFRNRAPLDDSGMPKDRFSAEMPDATLATLKIQPSEPRDSAVYFCASGFLLQGAGDTQYFGPGTRLTVL.

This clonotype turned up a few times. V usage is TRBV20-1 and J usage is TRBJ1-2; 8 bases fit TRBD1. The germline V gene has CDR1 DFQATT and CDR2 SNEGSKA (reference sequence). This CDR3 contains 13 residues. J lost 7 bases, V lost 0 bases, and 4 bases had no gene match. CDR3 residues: CSARDRGLTGYTF. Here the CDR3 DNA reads TGCAGTGCTAGAGACAGGGGGCTCACTGGCTACACCTTC.

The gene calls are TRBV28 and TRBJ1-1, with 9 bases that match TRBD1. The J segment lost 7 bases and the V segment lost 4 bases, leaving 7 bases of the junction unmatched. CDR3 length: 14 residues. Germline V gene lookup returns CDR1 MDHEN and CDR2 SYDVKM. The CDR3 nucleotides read TGTGCCAGCAGTTGGGGACAGGGCAACTTTGAAGCTTTCTTT. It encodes CASSWGQGNFEAFF. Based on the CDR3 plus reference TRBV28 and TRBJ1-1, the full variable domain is DVKVTQSSRYLVKRTGEKVFLECVQDMDHENMFWYRQDPGLGLRLIYFSYDVKMKEKGDIPEGYSVSREKKERFSLILESASTNQTSMYLCASSWGQGNFEAFFGQGTRLTVV.

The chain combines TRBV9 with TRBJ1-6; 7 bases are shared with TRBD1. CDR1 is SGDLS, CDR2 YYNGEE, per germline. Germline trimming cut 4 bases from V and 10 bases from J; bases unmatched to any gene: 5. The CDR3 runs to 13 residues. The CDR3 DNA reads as TGTGCCAGCAGCTCCCAGGGGGACTCACCCCTCCACTTT. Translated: CASSSQGDSPLHF.